This entry concerns a single TCR beta chain. The antigen is not known. CDR3 size: 15 residues. This record comes from a study of cytomegalovirus exposure and HLA in healthy donors. Study observations and caveats: Sequencing likely generated an artifact that appeared as a cluster of highly shared sequence variants. Overall, approximately 150 TCR beta chains were annotated as cytomegalovirus-associated. Researchers reported in a later analysis that a missense DCLRE1C variant was tied to TCR beta V- and J-gene trimming.

Primers included in the PCR were 60 Vbeta and 13 Jbeta primers. The protocol was immunoSEQ multiplex PCR, while the TCRdb copy is restricted to in-frame clones and leaves out a portion. The profile shows 110,000 or so clones, 60% to 80% of them singletons. The donors, nominally healthy at sampling, likely had unrecorded immune exposures. The rearrangement links TRBV21-1 to TRBJ2-7; the D segment call TRBD1 is taken from the table without a DNA check. TRBV21-1 is marked as a pseudogene. This receptor was taken from a human donor in good health. Specimen: PBMCs. The CDR3 loop reads CASSKLDRKTYEQYF. For the CDR3, the DNA is TGTGCCAGCAGCAAATTGGACAGGAAAACCTACGAGCAGTACTTC.